Listed here is a single TCR beta chain. The sample is drawn from a study of blood T cell repertoires in COVID-19. Across the study: The United States, Italy and Spain supplied acute and convalescent COVID-19 samples. PBMCs, B-cell-depleted T cells, or T cells provided the cDNA or gDNA that made up the material.

Germline CDR1 is SGHRS and CDR2 is YFSETQ. Trimming cost V 3 bases and J 2 bases; bases outside gene matches: 5. The CDR3 sequence is 16 residues long. Per the original data handling: Scientists estimated how many nucleated cells there were by amplifying reference gene primers. This table comes from immunoSEQ multiplex PCR, and its TCRdb copy is limited to in-frame clones, with some not included. V and J calls and clone size come straight from that table; D and trimming were deduced from the DNA. The sample contains some 200,000 clones, just under 85% of which appear only once. The chain is built from TRBV5-1 and TRBJ2-6; TRBD1 matches 7 bases. The sequenced sample was peripheral blood. This clonotype was obtained from a woman in her 50s with active or convalescent COVID-19. Here the CDR3 reads CASSSPGTAGANVLTF. In DNA, the CDR3 is TGCGCCAGCAGCTCGCCCGGGACAGCTGGGGCCAACGTCCTGACTTTC. The full variable domain, in which reference TRBV5-1 and TRBJ2-6 provide the parts outside the CDR3, is KAGVTQTPRYLIKTRGQQVTLSCSPISGHRSVSWYQQTPGQGLQFLFEYFSETQRNKGNFPGRFSGRQFSNSRSEMNVSTLELGDSALYLCASSSPGTAGANVLTFGAGSRLTVL.